This TCR beta chain was recorded in a study of spatial heterogeneity in lung cancer. Across the whole study: Donors were under 90 untreated early-stage non-small cell lung cancer patients. The study sequenced follow-up PBMC samples when they were available, at a median of about 23 months after resection.

TCRdb used MiXCR to reprocess the 5' RACE reads, holding one entry per CDR3 protein. The table records about 23,000 distinct CDR3 sequences, 9% to 10% of them present only once. Time point described: blood at routine non-recurrence follow-up after resection. Whole RNA, isolated from tumor, nontumor lung or frozen PBMC, was sequenced without prior sorting. The germline V gene encodes CDR1 LGHNA and CDR2 YSLEER. The V end lost 8 bases, the J end lost 5 bases, and 16 bases lay between the germline ends. CDR3 size: 14 residues. This receptor was obtained from a male donor with early-stage non-small cell lung cancer. The sequences come from PBMCs, collected at follow-up. The rearrangement uses TRBV4-3 and TRBJ1-5; D uncertain. CDR3 sequence reads: CASALQPGDQPQHF. CDR3 nucleotides: TGCGCCAGCGCCCTCCAGCCAGGCGATCAGCCCCAGCATTTT.